This T cell receptor (beta chain) was documented in a study of T-cell memory formation after mild COVID-19. The V end lost 5 bases, the J end lost 5 bases, and 7 bases lay between the germline ends. The CDR3 has 11 amino acids. Germline CDR1 and CDR2: SEHNR and FQNEAQ (reference sequence). Whole-study findings and limits: CD4+ contracting clones were found mainly in CM and EM, and CD8+ ones in EMRA.

Regarding this clonotype: What it binds is not known.

TCRdb fed the 5' RACE reads into MiXCR, producing one record per CDR3 protein. This table holds 100,000 to 150,000 distinct CDR3 sequences, over 15% found once. Material for sequencing was PBMCs or a T cell subset sorted from them (not recorded which). This sequence joins TRBV7-9 and TRBJ2-7, with TRBD1 as a possible D gene (5 bases). This clonotype originated in a young man who had mild COVID-19 (a few samples of this study predate the infection). Cell type and time point are not known. Written as DNA, the CDR3 is TGTGCCAGCAGCAAAGGGGACGAGCAGTACTTC. Translation gives CASSKGDEQYF.